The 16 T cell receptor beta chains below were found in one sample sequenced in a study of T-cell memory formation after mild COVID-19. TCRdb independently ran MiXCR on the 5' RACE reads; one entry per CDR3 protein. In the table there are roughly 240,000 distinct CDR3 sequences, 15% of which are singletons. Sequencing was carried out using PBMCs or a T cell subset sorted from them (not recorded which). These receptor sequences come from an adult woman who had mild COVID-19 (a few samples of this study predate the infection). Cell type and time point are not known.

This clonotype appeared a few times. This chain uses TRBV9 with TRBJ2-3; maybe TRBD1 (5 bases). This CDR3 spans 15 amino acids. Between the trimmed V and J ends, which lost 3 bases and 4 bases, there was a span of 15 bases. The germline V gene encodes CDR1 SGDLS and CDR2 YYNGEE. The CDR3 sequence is CASSAFQGWSDTQYF. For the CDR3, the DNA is TGTGCCAGCAGCGCCTTCCAGGGTTGGTCAGATACGCAGTATTTT.

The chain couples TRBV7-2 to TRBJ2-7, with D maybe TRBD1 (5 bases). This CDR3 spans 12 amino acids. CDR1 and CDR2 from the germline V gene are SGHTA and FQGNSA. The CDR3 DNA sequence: TGTGCTCCTCGGGTAAGGGGCTACGAGCAGTACTTC. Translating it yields CAPRVRGYEQYF.

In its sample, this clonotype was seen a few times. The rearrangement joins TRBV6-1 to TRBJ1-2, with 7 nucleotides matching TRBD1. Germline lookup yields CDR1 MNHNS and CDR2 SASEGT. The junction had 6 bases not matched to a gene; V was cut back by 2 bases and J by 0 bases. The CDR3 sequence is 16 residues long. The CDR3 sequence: CASSEQRTGANYGYTF. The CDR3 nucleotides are TGTGCCAGCAGTGAACAACGGACAGGCGCTAACTATGGCTACACCTTC.

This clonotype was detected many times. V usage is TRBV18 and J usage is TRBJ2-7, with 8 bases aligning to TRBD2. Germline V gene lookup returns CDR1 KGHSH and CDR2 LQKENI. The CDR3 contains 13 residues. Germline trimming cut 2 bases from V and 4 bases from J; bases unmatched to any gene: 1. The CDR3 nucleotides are TGTGCCAGCTCACCATCGGGGGGGTACGAGCAGTACTTC. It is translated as CASSPSGGYEQYF.

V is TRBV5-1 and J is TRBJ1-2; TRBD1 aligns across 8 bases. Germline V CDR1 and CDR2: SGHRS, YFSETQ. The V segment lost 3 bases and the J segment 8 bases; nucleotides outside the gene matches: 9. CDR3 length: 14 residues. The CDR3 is CASSSDRAIGGYTF. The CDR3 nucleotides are TGCGCCAGCAGCTCGGACAGGGCTATCGGAGGCTACACCTTC. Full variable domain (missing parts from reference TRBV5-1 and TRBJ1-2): KAGVTQTPRYLIKTRGQQVTLSCSPISGHRSVSWYQQTPGQGLQFLFEYFSETQRNKGNFPGRFSGRQFSNSRSEMNVSTLELGDSALYLCASSSDRAIGGYTFGSGTRLTVV.

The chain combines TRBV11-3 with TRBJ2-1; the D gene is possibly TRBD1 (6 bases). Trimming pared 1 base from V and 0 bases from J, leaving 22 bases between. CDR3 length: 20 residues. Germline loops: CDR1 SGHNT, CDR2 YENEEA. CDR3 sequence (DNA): TGTGCCAGCAGCTTAGCCGTGAGGGTCCACAGGGTCGACTCCTACAATGAGCAGTTCTTC. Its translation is CASSLAVRVHRVDSYNEQFF.

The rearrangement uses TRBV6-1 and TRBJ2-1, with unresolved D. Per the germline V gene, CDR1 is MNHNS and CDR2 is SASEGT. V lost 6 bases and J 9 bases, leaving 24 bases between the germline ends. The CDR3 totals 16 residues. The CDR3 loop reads CASSPTTLAVLIEQFF. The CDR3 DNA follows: TGTGCCAGCAGCCCTACGACGCTCGCTGTGTTAATTGAGCAGTTCTTC.

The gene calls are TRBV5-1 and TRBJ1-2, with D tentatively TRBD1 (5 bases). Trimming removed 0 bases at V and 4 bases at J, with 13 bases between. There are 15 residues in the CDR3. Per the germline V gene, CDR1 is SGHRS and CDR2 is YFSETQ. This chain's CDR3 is CASSLEEGAIYGYTF. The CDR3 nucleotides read TGCGCCAGCAGCTTGGAAGAAGGGGCCATCTATGGCTACACCTTC.

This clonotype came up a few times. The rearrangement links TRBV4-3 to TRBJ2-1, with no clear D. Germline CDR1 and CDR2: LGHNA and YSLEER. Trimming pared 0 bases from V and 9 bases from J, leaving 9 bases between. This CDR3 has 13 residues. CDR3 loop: CASSQDRPGEQFF. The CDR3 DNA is TGCGCCAGCAGCCAAGACCGACCTGGTGAGCAGTTCTTC.

The CDR3 here is CASSFGRDEQFF. Written as DNA, the CDR3 is TGTGCCAGCAGCTTCGGGCGGGATGAGCAGTTCTTC. The J gene is TRBJ2-1, the V gene TRBV7-3; possible D gene TRBD2, 5 bases. V lost 3 bases, J lost 8 bases, and 8 bases lay in between. The CDR3 is made up of 12 amino acids. The germline gives CDR1 SGHTA, CDR2 FQGTGA.

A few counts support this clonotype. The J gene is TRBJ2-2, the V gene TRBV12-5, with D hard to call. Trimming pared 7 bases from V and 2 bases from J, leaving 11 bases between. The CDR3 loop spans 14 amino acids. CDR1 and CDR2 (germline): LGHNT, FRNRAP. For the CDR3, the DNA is TGTGCTAGTGCTTCAGGAGCAAACACCGGGGAGCTGTTTTTT. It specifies CASASGANTGELFF.

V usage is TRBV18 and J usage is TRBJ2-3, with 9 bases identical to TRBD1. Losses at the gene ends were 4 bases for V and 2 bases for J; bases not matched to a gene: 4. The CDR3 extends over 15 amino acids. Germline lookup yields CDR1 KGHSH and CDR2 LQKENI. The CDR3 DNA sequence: TGTGCCAGCTCACGTAGGGACAGGGCCACAGATACGCAGTATTTT. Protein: CASSRRDRATDTQYF.

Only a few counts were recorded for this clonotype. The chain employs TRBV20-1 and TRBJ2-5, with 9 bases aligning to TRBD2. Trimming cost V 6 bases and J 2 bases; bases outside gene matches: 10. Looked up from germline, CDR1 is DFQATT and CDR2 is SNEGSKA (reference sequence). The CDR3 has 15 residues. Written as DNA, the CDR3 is TGCAGTGCAGGCAACCTAGCGGGGAGTCAAGAGACCCAGTACTTC. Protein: CSAGNLAGSQETQYF.

The CDR3 DNA reads as TGTGCCAGCAGCTTATATCCTGGGCAAGCTTTCTTT. It codes for CASSLYPGQAFF. The chain has TRBV7-9 and TRBJ1-1; D ambiguous. The CDR3 spans 12 residues. The germline V gene has CDR1 SEHNR and CDR2 FQNEAQ (reference sequence). V lost 2 bases, J lost 9 bases, and 10 bases lay in between.

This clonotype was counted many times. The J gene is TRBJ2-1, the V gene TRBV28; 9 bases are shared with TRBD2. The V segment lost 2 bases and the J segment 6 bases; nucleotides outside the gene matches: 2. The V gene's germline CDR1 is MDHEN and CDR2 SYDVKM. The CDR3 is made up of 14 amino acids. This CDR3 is CASSLLAGRNEQFF. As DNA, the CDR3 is TGTGCCAGCAGTTTACTAGCGGGACGCAATGAGCAGTTCTTC.

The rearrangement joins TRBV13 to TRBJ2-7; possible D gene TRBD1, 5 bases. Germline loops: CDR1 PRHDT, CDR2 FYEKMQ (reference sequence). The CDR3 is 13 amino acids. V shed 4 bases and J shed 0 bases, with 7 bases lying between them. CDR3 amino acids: CASSSTVSYEQYF. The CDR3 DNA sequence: TGTGCCAGCAGCTCGACAGTCTCCTACGAGCAGTACTTC.